Presented here are 17 T cell receptor beta chains from one specimen sequenced in a study of response to subunit inactivated influenza vaccine. TCRdb used MiXCR to reprocess the RT-PCR reads, holding one entry per CDR3 protein. The profile shows more than 500,000 distinct CDR3 sequences, about 10% of them singletons. Another study also made use of these data, one on T cells expressing NK-cell markers. That paper states: TCR beta libraries carry UMIs added by 5'RACE template switching.

The sample was PBMCs from blood, taken on the day of vaccination. The receptors here all came from a man between 45 and 60 years old who received an inactivated influenza vaccine.

The J gene is TRBJ2-3, the V gene TRBV12-3 or TRBV12-4, with TRBD2 as a possible D gene (6 bases). Trimming shortened V by 7 bases and J by 5 bases, and 16 bases separated the two germline ends. This CDR3 has 14 amino acids. The CDR3 nucleotides are TGTGCCAGCACCCACACGGGAGTGTTAGATACGCAGTATTTT. This encodes CASTHTGVLDTQYF.

The CDR3 nucleotides read TGTGCCAGCAGCTTACGGGATGGAAACAACTATGGCTACACCTTC. Its translation is CASSLRDGNNYGYTF. The rearrangement joins TRBV7-2 to TRBJ1-2; unclear D gene. Trimming took off 2 bases at V and 2 bases at J, with 12 bases between the two ends. The germline CDR1 and CDR2 sequences are SGHTA and FQGNSA. The CDR3 has 15 amino acids.

Only a few counts were recorded for this clonotype. The chain has TRBV7-2 and TRBJ2-3; D is perhaps TRBD1 or TRBD2 (5 bases each). Germline-derived CDR1 and CDR2 are SGHTA and FQGNSA. This CDR3 is 14 amino acids long. Trimming left V 7 bases short and J 6 bases short, with 17 bases between. CDR3 loop: CASNAAMGVDTQYF. The CDR3 DNA sequence: TGTGCCAGCAACGCCGCGATGGGGGTGGATACGCAGTATTTT. Full variable domain (outside the CDR3, taken from reference TRBV7-2 and TRBJ2-3): GAGVSQSPSNKVTEKGKDVELRCDPISGHTALYWYRQSLGQGLEFLIYFQGNSAPDKSGLPSDRFSAERTGGSVSTLTIQRTQQEDSAVYLCASNAAMGVDTQYFGPGTRLTVL.

The chain joins TRBV3-1 to TRBJ2-5; 7 nucleotides line up with TRBD2. This CDR3 is 15 amino acids long. From germline, CDR1 is LGHDT and CDR2 YNNKEL (reference sequence). Germline trimming cut 5 bases from V and 4 bases from J; bases unmatched to any gene: 10. The CDR3 nucleotides are TGTGCCAGCAGCGCTGCCGGGACTACCGGAGAGACCCAGTACTTC. Amino acids: CASSAAGTTGETQYF.

The V gene is TRBV7-2, the J gene TRBJ2-2; D is unclear. The CDR3 has 12 residues. Germline assignment: CDR1 SGHTA and CDR2 FQGNSA. Between the trimmed V and J ends, which lost 8 bases and 5 bases, there was a span of 9 bases. In DNA form, the CDR3 reads TGTGCCAGCCCGTTACGGACCGGGGAGCTGTTTTTT. This translates into CASPLRTGELFF.

This clonotype came up many times. CDR3 residues: CASSWRGQGTQETQYF. The CDR3 DNA is TGCGCCAGCAGCTGGAGGGGACAGGGCACCCAAGAGACCCAGTACTTC. The chain uses TRBV5-1 and TRBJ2-5; the match to TRBD1 covers 9 bases. Germline V lookup: CDR1 SGHRS, CDR2 YFSETQ. This CDR3 is built from 16 residues. Losses at the gene ends were 3 bases for V and 1 base for J; bases not matched to a gene: 7.

The chain links TRBV7-2 to TRBJ2-7; the D is unclear. The CDR3 covers 14 residues. The germline CDR1 and CDR2 sequences are SGHTA and FQGNSA. V lost 0 bases and J 2 bases, leaving 8 bases between the germline ends. CDR3 loop: CASSLAHVPYEQYF. As DNA, the CDR3 is TGTGCCAGCAGCTTAGCGCATGTACCCTACGAGCAGTACTTC.

The genes are TRBV30 and TRBJ2-2; D gene ambiguous. This CDR3 region has 15 residues. Germline CDR1 and CDR2: GTSNPN and SVGIG (reference sequence). Trimming pared 0 bases from V and 5 bases from J, leaving 13 bases between. This CDR3 is CAWSVLNQRTGELFF. CDR3 DNA sequence: TGTGCCTGGAGTGTACTAAACCAGAGGACCGGGGAGCTGTTTTTT.

This clonotype turned up a few times. The rearrangement uses TRBV10-2 and TRBJ1-4; 8 bases are shared with TRBD1. The trim removed 0 bases at V and 12 bases at J, leaving 0 bases unmatched. Germline CDR1 and CDR2: WSHSY and SAAADI. The CDR3 is made up of 12 amino acids. Here the CDR3 reads CASSESDRELFF. Here the CDR3 DNA reads TGCGCCAGCAGTGAGTCGGACAGGGAACTGTTTTTT.

In this sample, this clonotype turned up a few times. The chain links TRBV9 to TRBJ2-3; a possible D gene is TRBD1 (6 bases). CDR1 and CDR2 from the germline V gene are SGDLS and YYNGEE. The CDR3 spans 14 residues. V lost 3 bases to trimming and J lost 3 bases, with 11 bases between them. The chain's CDR3 is CASSGGGWTDTQYF. The DNA of the CDR3 is TGTGCCAGCAGCGGAGGGGGATGGACAGATACGCAGTATTTT.

The sample holds a few counts of this clonotype. The chain joins TRBV12-3 or TRBV12-4 to TRBJ2-3; 11 bases are shared with TRBD2. After removal of 7 bases from V and 3 bases from J, the junction contained 6 bases not matched to a gene. The CDR3 length is 15 residues. CDR3 in amino acids: CASTPTSGGTDTQYF. In DNA, the CDR3 is TGTGCCAGCACCCCCACTAGCGGGGGAACAGATACGCAGTATTTT.

Only a few counts were recorded for this clonotype. This sequence joins TRBV2 and TRBJ2-1, with TRBD2 identical over 10 bases. Germline V gene lookup returns CDR1 SNHLY and CDR2 FYNNEI. V trimming: 7 bases; J trimming: 0 bases; junction bases outside the gene matches: 3. There are 15 residues in the CDR3. The CDR3 region is CASKVAGGSYNEQFF. The CDR3 DNA reads as TGTGCCAGCAAGGTAGCGGGGGGCTCCTACAATGAGCAGTTCTTC.

This clonotype appeared a few times. V is TRBV4-1 and J is TRBJ2-7, with TRBD2 as a possible D gene (5 bases). Germline CDR1 and CDR2: MGHRA and YSYEKL. Trimming removed 3 bases from V and 0 bases from J, with 12 bases in between. This CDR3 has 15 residues. CDR3 protein: CASSHAPEDSYEQYF. Here the CDR3 DNA reads TGCGCCAGCAGCCACGCCCCGGAGGACTCCTACGAGCAGTACTTC.

This clonotype was detected only a few times. V is TRBV7-2 and J is TRBJ1-2; D unresolved. V lost 5 bases to trimming and J lost 8 bases, with 18 bases between them. The CDR3 runs 14 residues. The germline gives CDR1 SGHTA, CDR2 FQGNSA. The CDR3 is CASSVNSGDGGYTF. For the CDR3, the DNA is TGTGCCAGCAGCGTTAATTCGGGTGACGGCGGCTACACCTTC. The variable domain in full, completed from reference TRBV7-2 and TRBJ1-2, reads GAGVSQSPSNKVTEKGKDVELRCDPISGHTALYWYRQSLGQGLEFLIYFQGNSAPDKSGLPSDRFSAERTGGSVSTLTIQRTQQEDSAVYLCASSVNSGDGGYTFGSGTRLTVV.

This clonotype was counted at least ten times. The V call is TRBV27, the J call TRBJ1-5; 9 bases fit TRBD1. The CDR3 is made up of 14 amino acids. Germline-derived CDR1 and CDR2 are MNHEY and SMNVEV (reference sequence). V trimming: 8 bases; J trimming: 3 bases; junction bases outside the gene matches: 5. CDR3 nucleotides: TGTGCCAGCCAGGACAGGGGATACAATCAGCCCCAGCATTTT. It translates to CASQDRGYNQPQHF.

In its sample, this clonotype was seen a few times. V gene TRBV9 combines with J gene TRBJ2-1; D gene ambiguous. Germline V gene lookup returns CDR1 SGDLS and CDR2 YYNGEE. The length of the CDR3 is 11 residues. Trimming removed 4 bases at V and 12 bases at J, with 11 bases between. The CDR3 DNA follows: TGTGCCAGCAGCCCCGACATTGCGCAGTTCTTC. Translated: CASSPDIAQFF.

The chain uses TRBV12-3 or TRBV12-4 and TRBJ1-5; D is unclear. V was clipped by 1 base and J by 6 bases, with 10 bases between them. CDR3 length: 14 residues. The CDR3 reads CASSLGKNVQPQHF. In DNA form, the CDR3 reads TGTGCCAGCAGTTTAGGCAAGAACGTTCAGCCCCAGCATTTT.